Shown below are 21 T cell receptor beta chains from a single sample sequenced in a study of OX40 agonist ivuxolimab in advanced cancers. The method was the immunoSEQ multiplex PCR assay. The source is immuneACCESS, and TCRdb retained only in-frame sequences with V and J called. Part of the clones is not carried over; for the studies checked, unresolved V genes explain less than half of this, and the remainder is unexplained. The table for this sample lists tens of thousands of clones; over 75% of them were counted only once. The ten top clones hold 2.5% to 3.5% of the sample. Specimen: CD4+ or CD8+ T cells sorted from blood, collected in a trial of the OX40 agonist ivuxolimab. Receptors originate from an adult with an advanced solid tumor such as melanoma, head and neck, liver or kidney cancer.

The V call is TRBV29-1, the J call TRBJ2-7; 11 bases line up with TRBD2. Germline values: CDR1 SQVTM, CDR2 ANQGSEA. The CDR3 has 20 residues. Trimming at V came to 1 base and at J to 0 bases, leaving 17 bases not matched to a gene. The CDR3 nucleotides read TGCAGCGTTGAAGGGCCTCCTAGCGGGAGGTCTACCGAGGGCTCCTACGAGCAGTACTTC. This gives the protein CSVEGPPSGRSTEGSYEQYF.

In nucleotides, the CDR3 is TGTGCCAGCAAACGGGGGGGGACAAGCGAGCAGTACTTC. Protein product: CASKRGGTSEQYF. The J gene is TRBJ2-7, the V gene TRBV6-5; 8 bases align to TRBD2. The CDR3 length is 13 residues. Looked up from germline, CDR1 is MNHEY and CDR2 is SVGAGI. V shed 7 bases and J 6 bases; nucleotides not matched to a gene: 8.

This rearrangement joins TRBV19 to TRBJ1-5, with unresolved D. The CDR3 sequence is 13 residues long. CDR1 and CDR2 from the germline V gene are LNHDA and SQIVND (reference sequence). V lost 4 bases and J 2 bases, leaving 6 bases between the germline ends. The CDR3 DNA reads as TGTGCCAGTAGTAAAAGGGGCAATCAGCCCCAGCATTTT. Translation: CASSKRGNQPQHF. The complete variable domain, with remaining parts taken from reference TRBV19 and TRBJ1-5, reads DGGITQSPKYLFRKEGQNVTLSCEQNLNHDAMYWYRQDPGQGLRLIYYSQIVNDFQKGDIAEGYSVSREKKESFPLTVTSAQKNPTAFYLCASSKRGNQPQHFGDGTRLSIL.

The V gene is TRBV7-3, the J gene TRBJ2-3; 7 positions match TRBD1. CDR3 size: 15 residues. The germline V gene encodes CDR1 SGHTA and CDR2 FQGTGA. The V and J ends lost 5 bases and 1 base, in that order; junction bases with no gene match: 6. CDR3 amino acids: CASSPYRGGTDTQYF. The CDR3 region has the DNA TGTGCCAGCAGCCCCTACAGGGGTGGCACAGATACGCAGTATTTT.

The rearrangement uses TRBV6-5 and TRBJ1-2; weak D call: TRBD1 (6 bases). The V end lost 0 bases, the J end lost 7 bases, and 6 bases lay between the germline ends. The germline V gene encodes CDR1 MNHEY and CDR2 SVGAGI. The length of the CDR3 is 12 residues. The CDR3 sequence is CASSYSGGGYTF. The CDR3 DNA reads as TGTGCCAGCAGTTACTCAGGGGGTGGCTACACCTTC.

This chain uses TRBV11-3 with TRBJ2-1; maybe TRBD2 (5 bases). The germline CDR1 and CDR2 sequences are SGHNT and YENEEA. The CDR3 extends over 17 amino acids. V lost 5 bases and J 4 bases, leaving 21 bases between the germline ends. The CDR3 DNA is TGTGCCAGCAGCACAAGTCTCGGAGGAGCCCTTTACAATGAGCAGTTCTTC. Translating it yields CASSTSLGGALYNEQFF.

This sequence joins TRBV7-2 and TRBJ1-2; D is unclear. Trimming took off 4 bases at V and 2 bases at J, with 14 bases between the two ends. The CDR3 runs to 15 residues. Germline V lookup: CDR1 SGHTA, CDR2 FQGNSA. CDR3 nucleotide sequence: TGTGCCAGCAGCTCGGGCCCCACATTGAACTATGGCTACACCTTC. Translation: CASSSGPTLNYGYTF. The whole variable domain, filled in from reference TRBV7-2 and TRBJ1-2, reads GAGVSQSPSNKVTEKGKDVELRCDPISGHTALYWYRQSLGQGLEFLIYFQGNSAPDKSGLPSDRFSAERTGGSVSTLTIQRTQQEDSAVYLCASSSGPTLNYGYTFGSGTRLTVV.

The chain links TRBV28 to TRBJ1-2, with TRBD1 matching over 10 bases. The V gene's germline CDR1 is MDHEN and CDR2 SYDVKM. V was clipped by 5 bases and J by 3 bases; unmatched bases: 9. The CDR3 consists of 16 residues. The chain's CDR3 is CASSLWGGQGYYGYTF. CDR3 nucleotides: TGTGCCAGCAGTCTGTGGGGGGGACAGGGGTACTATGGCTACACCTTC.

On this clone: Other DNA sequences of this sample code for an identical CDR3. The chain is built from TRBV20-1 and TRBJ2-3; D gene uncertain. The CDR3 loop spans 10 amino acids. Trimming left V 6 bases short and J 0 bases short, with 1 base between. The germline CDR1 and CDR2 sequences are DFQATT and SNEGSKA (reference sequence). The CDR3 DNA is TGCAGTGCCAGCACAGATACGCAGTATTTT. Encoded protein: CSASTDTQYF.

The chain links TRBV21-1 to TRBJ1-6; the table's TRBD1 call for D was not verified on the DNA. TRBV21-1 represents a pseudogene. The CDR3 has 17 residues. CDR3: CASSKATPGLGNSPLHF. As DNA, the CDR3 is TGTGCCAGCAGCAAAGCCACCCCAGGGCTCGGTAATTCACCCCTCCACTTT.

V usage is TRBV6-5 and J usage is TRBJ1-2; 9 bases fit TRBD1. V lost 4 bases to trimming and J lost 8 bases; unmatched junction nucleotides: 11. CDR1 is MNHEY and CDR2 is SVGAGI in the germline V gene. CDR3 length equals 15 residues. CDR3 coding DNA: TGTGCCAGCAGTTTCGGAAAGAACAGGGGGCTGGGCTACACCTTC. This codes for CASSFGKNRGLGYTF.

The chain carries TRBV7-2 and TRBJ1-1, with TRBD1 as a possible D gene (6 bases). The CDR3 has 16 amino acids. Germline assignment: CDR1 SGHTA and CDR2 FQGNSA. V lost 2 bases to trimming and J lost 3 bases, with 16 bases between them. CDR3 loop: CASSLKAGALDTEAFF. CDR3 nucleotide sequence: TGTGCCAGCAGCTTAAAGGCGGGGGCGTTGGACACTGAAGCTTTCTTT.

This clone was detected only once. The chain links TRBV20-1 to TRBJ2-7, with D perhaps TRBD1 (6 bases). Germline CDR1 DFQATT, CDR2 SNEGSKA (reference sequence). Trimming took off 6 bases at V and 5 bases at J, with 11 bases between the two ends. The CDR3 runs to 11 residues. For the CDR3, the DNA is TGCAGTGCAAACAGGGTGAACGAGCAGTACTTC. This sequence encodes CSANRVNEQYF.

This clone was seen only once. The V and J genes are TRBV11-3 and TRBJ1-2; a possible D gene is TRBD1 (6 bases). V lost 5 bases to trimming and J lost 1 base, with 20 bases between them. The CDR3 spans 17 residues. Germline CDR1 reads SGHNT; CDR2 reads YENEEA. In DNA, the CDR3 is TGTGCCAGCAGCACACACAAGGGCAGGGACAATAACTATGGCTACACCTTC. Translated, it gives CASSTHKGRDNNYGYTF.

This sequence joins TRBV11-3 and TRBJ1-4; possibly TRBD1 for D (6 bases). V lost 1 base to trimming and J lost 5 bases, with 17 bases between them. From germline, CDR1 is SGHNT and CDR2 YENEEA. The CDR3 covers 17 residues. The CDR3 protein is CASSLVPGPGENEKLFF. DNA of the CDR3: TGTGCCAGCAGCTTAGTACCGGGGCCAGGGGAGAATGAAAAACTGTTTTTT.

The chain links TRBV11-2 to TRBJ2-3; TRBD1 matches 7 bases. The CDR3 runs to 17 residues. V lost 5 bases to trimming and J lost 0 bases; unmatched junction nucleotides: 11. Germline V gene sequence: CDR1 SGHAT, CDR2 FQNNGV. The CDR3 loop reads CASSPYLTGKSTDTQYF. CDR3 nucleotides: TGTGCCAGCAGCCCCTACTTGACAGGGAAGAGCACAGATACGCAGTATTTT. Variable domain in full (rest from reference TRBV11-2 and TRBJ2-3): EAGVAQSPRYKIIEKRQSVAFWCNPISGHATLYWYQQILGQGPKLLIQFQNNGVVDDSQLPKDRFSAERLKGVDSTLKIQPAKLEDSAVYLCASSPYLTGKSTDTQYFGPGTRLTVL.

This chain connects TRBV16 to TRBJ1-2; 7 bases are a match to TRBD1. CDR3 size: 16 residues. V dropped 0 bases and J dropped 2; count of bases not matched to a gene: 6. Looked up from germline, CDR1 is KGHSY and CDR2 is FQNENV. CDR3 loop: CASSQSWEGANYGYTF. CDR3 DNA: TGTGCCAGCAGCCAATCCTGGGAGGGGGCAAACTATGGCTACACCTTC.

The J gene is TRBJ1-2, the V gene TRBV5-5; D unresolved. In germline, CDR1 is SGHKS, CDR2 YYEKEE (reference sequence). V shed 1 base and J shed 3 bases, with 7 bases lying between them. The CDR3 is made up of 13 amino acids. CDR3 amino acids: CASSLRKDYGYTF. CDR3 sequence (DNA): TGTGCCAGCAGCTTGCGGAAGGACTATGGCTACACCTTC.

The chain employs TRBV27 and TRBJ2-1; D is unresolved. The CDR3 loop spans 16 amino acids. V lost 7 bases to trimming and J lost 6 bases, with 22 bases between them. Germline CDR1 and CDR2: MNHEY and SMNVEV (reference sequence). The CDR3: CASILRYRDPGNEQFF. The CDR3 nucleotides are TGTGCCAGCATCCTTAGGTATAGGGATCCGGGCAATGAGCAGTTCTTC.

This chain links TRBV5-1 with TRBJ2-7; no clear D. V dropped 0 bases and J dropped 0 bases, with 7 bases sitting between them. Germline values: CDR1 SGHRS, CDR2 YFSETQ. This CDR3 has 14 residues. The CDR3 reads CASSLGTVSYEQYF. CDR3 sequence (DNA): TGCGCCAGCAGCTTGGGGACGGTCTCCTACGAGCAGTACTTC.

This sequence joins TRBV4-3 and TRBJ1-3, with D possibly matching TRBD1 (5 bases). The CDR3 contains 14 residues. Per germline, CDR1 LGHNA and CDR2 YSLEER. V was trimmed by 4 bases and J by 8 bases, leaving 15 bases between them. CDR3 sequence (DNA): TGCGCCAGCAGCCTTTTTAGTGTGGGGGACACCATATATTTT. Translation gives CASSLFSVGDTIYF.